This T cell receptor beta chain was identified during a study of T cells in Graves' hyperthyroidism and ophthalmopathy. Diagnosis relied on clinical symptoms, serum thyroxine and TRAb, thyroid ultrasound and orbital computed tomography. Many counts were recorded for this clonotype. The source material, RNA transcripts, was used to amplify TCR beta CDR3 regions. A set of HTBI primers served as the primers for a first-round RT-PCR of the TCR CDR3. MiXCR was run by TCRdb on the multiplex PCR reads, yielding one entry per CDR3 protein. The sample gives 480,000 or so distinct CDR3 sequences, about 46% of which show up once; about two fifths is in the top ten. There are 17 residues in the CDR3. Trimming took 10 bases from V and 0 from J, leaving 22 bases between them. Per germline, CDR1 ENHRY and CDR2 SYGVKD.

The source material was peripheral blood or thyroid tissue (not recorded which). The rearrangement joins TRBV10-3 to TRBJ1-5; D perhaps matches TRBD1 (5 bases). This receptor was taken from an adult woman with Graves' disease, either hyperthyroidism or ophthalmopathy (not recorded which). DNA of the CDR3: TGTGCCAGCCGAAGGGAGGGGCCTTGGGGTAGCAATCAGCCCCAGCATTTT. Translated, it gives CASRREGPWGSNQPQHF.